This T cell receptor beta chain emerged from a study of blood T cell repertoires in COVID-19. Study overall: Sample material is recorded as cDNA or gDNA derived from T cells, B-cell-depleted T cells, or PBMCs.

The CDR3 totals 15 residues. The germline gives CDR1 SQVTM, CDR2 ANQGSEA. Unmatched junction bases numbered 5, after V lost 3 bases and J lost 3 bases. Authors' analysis steps: Counts of nucleated cells, estimated from reference gene primer amplification, were obtained. TCRdb keeps only in-frame clones here, not all; method: immunoSEQ multiplex PCR. That table supplies the V and J calls and clone size; D and trimming were determined from the DNA. Of roughly 200,000 clones in the sample, about 81% are singletons; the top ten hold around a tenth. Participant age was roughly 18 to 90 years, and participants resided in about two dozen US areas. Participants were placed into cohorts based on the clinical history they reported.

The clonotype originates from a man aged 40-49 years who had recovered from COVID-19. Sequenced: PBMCs or T cells enriched from blood (not recorded which). This chain uses TRBV29-1 with TRBJ2-7; 13 bases are shared with TRBD2. CDR3 in amino acids: CSVDGGTSGDYEQYF. The DNA for the CDR3 is TGCAGCGTTGACGGAGGGACTAGCGGGGACTACGAGCAGTACTTC.